Listed below are T cell receptor beta chains from one sample, sequenced in a study of control samples from healthy donors and cancer patients. The assay was immunoSEQ multiplex PCR, and TCRdb's table has in-frame clones only and misses some. The table includes around 150,000 clones, about nine tenths detected once. Input material: blood. These receptors all come from a man under 40 in good health. CDR3s include the opening cysteine and the closing phenylalanine or tryptophan. D genes are given only for firm matches. Expanded clones are given a class, and other clones once, few, many or no size at all.

J gene: TRBJ1-1
V gene: TRBV4-1
D gene: -
clone size: -
CDR3 DNA: TGCGCCAGCAGCGCCCCCTGGCCCATGAACACTGAAGCTTTCTTT
CDR3 protein: CASSAPWPMNTEAFF

J gene: TRBJ2-1
V gene: TRBV7-2
D gene: -
clone size: -
CDR3 DNA: TGTGCCAGCAGCTTGGGGGTGGGGTGGGAGCAGTTCTTC
CDR3 protein: CASSLGVGWEQFF

J gene: TRBJ2-1
V gene: TRBV7-8
D gene: TRBD2
clone size: -
CDR3 DNA: TGTGCCAGCAGCCTAGCGGGGGGCCGGAGCTCCTACAATGAGCAGTTCTTC
CDR3 protein: CASSLAGGRSSYNEQFF

J gene: TRBJ2-7
V gene: TRBV5-1
D gene: -
clone size: -
CDR3 DNA: TGCGCCAGCAGCCGGCCGGGGCCCTTGAACGAGCAGTACTTC
CDR3 protein: CASSRPGPLNEQYF

J gene: TRBJ1-1
V gene: TRBV6-5
D gene: -
clone size: -
CDR3 DNA: TGTGCCAGCAGCTGGGGCGACACTGAAGCTTTCTTT
CDR3 protein: CASSWGDTEAFF

J gene: TRBJ1-6
V gene: TRBV2
D gene: -
clone size: -
CDR3 DNA: TGTGCCAGCAGTGATGTCGGGTCACGGTCACCCCTCCACTTT
CDR3 protein: CASSDVGSRSPLHF

J gene: TRBJ2-7
V gene: TRBV14
D gene: -
clone size: -
CDR3 DNA: TGTGCCAGCAGCGAAGCCTCCAGATTTAACACCTACGAGCAGTACTTC
CDR3 protein: CASSEASRFNTYEQYF

J gene: TRBJ2-1
V gene: TRBV5-6
D gene: -
clone size: -
CDR3 DNA: TGTGCCAGCATTACTAGCAGGGTATTTGGCAATGAGCAGTTCTTC
CDR3 protein: CASITSRVFGNEQFF

J gene: TRBJ2-2
V gene: TRBV10-3
D gene: TRBD1
clone size: -
CDR3 DNA: TGTGCCATCAGTGAGTCGGGGACCGGGACAGTGACCGGGGAGCTGTTTTTT
CDR3 protein: CAISESGTGTVTGELFF

J gene: TRBJ2-1
V gene: TRBV7-9
D gene: TRBD1
clone size: -
CDR3 DNA: TGTGCCAGCAGCTTAACCGGACAGGGGGTCGGGGAGCAGTTCTTC
CDR3 protein: CASSLTGQGVGEQFF

J gene: TRBJ2-7
V gene: TRBV11-3
D gene: -
clone size: -
CDR3 DNA: TGTGCCAGCAGCCTCCTACAGGGAAACTCCTACGAGCAGTACTTC
CDR3 protein: CASSLLQGNSYEQYF

J gene: TRBJ2-7
V gene: TRBV24-1
D gene: -
clone size: few
CDR3 DNA: TGTGCCACCAGTGACGCCGAAGGCACAGGTACGGGGGACATCTACGAGCAGTACTTC
CDR3 protein: CATSDAEGTGTGDIYEQYF

J gene: TRBJ2-3
V gene: TRBV6-5
D gene: -
clone size: -
CDR3 DNA: TGTGCCAGCAGTTACCGGGGAATTGATTCAGATACGCAGTATTTT
CDR3 protein: CASSYRGIDSDTQYF

J gene: TRBJ1-2
V gene: TRBV7-6
D gene: TRBD1
clone size: -
CDR3 DNA: TGTGCCAGCAGCCCCAGGGGGCAGGGGCGAGGTTACTATGGCTACACCTTC
CDR3 protein: CASSPRGQGRGYYGYTF

J gene: TRBJ2-1
V gene: TRBV27
D gene: TRBD2
clone size: -
CDR3 DNA: TGTGCCAGCAGTGGGCTAGCGGGGACCTACAATGAGCAGTTCTTC
CDR3 protein: CASSGLAGTYNEQFF

J gene: TRBJ2-1
V gene: TRBV7-9
D gene: TRBD2
clone size: -
CDR3 DNA: TGTGCCAGCAGCCCAGCAGTCGGCGGGAGGCATACCTACAATGAGCAGTTCTTC
CDR3 protein: CASSPAVGGRHTYNEQFF

J gene: TRBJ2-7
V gene: TRBV10-2
D gene: TRBD1
clone size: -
CDR3 DNA: TGCGCCAGCATTAAACCCGGGACAGCCTACGAGCAGTACTTC
CDR3 protein: CASIKPGTAYEQYF

J gene: TRBJ1-5
V gene: TRBV30
D gene: TRBD1
clone size: -
CDR3 DNA: TGTGCCTGGAGTCCGACAGGGGGGAGCAATCAGCCCCAGCATTTT
CDR3 protein: CAWSPTGGSNQPQHF

J gene: TRBJ2-7
V gene: TRBV4-2
D gene: TRBD2
clone size: -
CDR3 DNA: TGTGCCAGCAGCCAAGGTATAACGGGAGGGCAGAGCGAGCAGTACTTC
CDR3 protein: CASSQGITGGQSEQYF

J gene: TRBJ2-3
V gene: TRBV29-1
D gene: -
clone size: -
CDR3 DNA: TGCAGCGTTGTGCCTAGCAAAGGGGGAGGAGATACGCAGTATTTT
CDR3 protein: CSVVPSKGGGDTQYF

J gene: TRBJ2-1
V gene: TRBV6-4
D gene: TRBD2
clone size: -
CDR3 DNA: TGTGCCAGCAGTGTGCTCGGGATAGCGGGAGTCTCCTACAATGAGCAGTTCTTC
CDR3 protein: CASSVLGIAGVSYNEQFF

J gene: TRBJ1-1
V gene: TRBV5-1
D gene: -
clone size: -
CDR3 DNA: TGCGCCAGCAGCTTGGAGCGGGGCGCTGAAGCTTTCTTT
CDR3 protein: CASSLERGAEAFF

J gene: TRBJ2-5
V gene: TRBV13
D gene: -
clone size: -
CDR3 DNA: TGTGCCAGCAGCATGGCCGGGACTCGAGAAGAGACCCAGTACTTC
CDR3 protein: CASSMAGTREETQYF

J gene: TRBJ1-2
V gene: TRBV5-6
D gene: -
clone size: once
CDR3 DNA: TGTGCCAGCAGCTTGGTCGGGACAAACTATGGCTACACCTTC
CDR3 protein: CASSLVGTNYGYTF

J gene: TRBJ1-6
V gene: TRBV7-9
D gene: TRBD1
clone size: once
CDR3 DNA: TGTGCCAGCAGCTTAGGGGGTGGACAGGCTAATTCACCCCTCCACTTT
CDR3 protein: CASSLGGGQANSPLHF

J gene: TRBJ2-7
V gene: TRBV7-9
D gene: TRBD1
clone size: once
CDR3 DNA: TGTGCCAGCAGCTACCGGGACAGGAGCTCCTACGAGCAGTACTTC
CDR3 protein: CASSYRDRSSYEQYF

J gene: TRBJ2-1
V gene: TRBV24-1
D gene: -
clone size: -
CDR3 DNA: TGTGCCACCAGTGATTTGCGGCCTGGAGTGGGGGATGAGCAGTTCTTC
CDR3 protein: CATSDLRPGVGDEQFF

J gene: TRBJ1-2
V gene: TRBV6-5
D gene: TRBD1
clone size: medium-sized
CDR3 DNA: TGTGCCAGCAGCCCGGGGGCAGGGGGATATGGCTACACCTTC
CDR3 protein: CASSPGAGGYGYTF

J gene: TRBJ1-5
V gene: TRBV6-5
D gene: -
clone size: -
CDR3 DNA: TGTGCCAGCAGCCGCTCGGGGGCTCAGCCCCAGCATTTT
CDR3 protein: CASSRSGAQPQHF

J gene: TRBJ1-3
V gene: TRBV9
D gene: -
clone size: -
CDR3 DNA: TGTGCCAGCAGCGAGGACCCAGGGTCTGGAAACACCATATATTTT
CDR3 protein: CASSEDPGSGNTIYF

J gene: TRBJ1-1
V gene: TRBV6-6
D gene: -
clone size: -
CDR3 DNA: TGTGCCAGCAGTACAGACACGAACACTGAAGCTTTCTTT
CDR3 protein: CASSTDTNTEAFF

J gene: TRBJ2-5
V gene: TRBV12-5
D gene: -
clone size: once
CDR3 DNA: TGTGCTAGTGGGCCCGGTCGGGGTGTGGAAGAGACCCAGTACTTC
CDR3 protein: CASGPGRGVEETQYF

J gene: TRBJ2-6
V gene: TRBV27
D gene: -
clone size: -
CDR3 DNA: TGTGCCAGCAGTTTAACTGGGGCCAACGTCCTGACTTTC
CDR3 protein: CASSLTGANVLTF

J gene: TRBJ1-1
V gene: TRBV6-5
D gene: -
clone size: -
CDR3 DNA: TGTGCCAGCACCCCTTGGGGTGGGGGCACTGAAGCTTTCTTT
CDR3 protein: CASTPWGGGTEAFF

J gene: TRBJ1-1
V gene: TRBV7-8
D gene: TRBD1
clone size: -
CDR3 DNA: TGTGCCAGCAGCTCGCACTCAGACAGGGATACTGAAGCTTTCTTT
CDR3 protein: CASSSHSDRDTEAFF

J gene: TRBJ1-5
V gene: TRBV2
D gene: -
clone size: -
CDR3 DNA: TGTGCCAGCAGTTATACACCTGTGTCAGTACCTACCTTCAATCAGCCCCAGCATTTT
CDR3 protein: CASSYTPVSVPTFNQPQHF

J gene: TRBJ2-3
V gene: TRBV11-2
D gene: -
clone size: -
CDR3 DNA: TGTGCCAGCAGCTTAGCAGATACGCAGTATTTT
CDR3 protein: CASSLADTQYF

J gene: TRBJ1-1
V gene: TRBV6-5
D gene: -
clone size: -
CDR3 DNA: TGTGCCAGCAGTCTACAGCGTAGGATCACTGAAGCTTTCTTT
CDR3 protein: CASSLQRRITEAFF

J gene: TRBJ2-1
V gene: TRBV27
D gene: TRBD1
clone size: -
CDR3 DNA: TGTGCCAGCAGTCTCTTGGGACAGGGTTACAATGAGCAGTTCTTC
CDR3 protein: CASSLLGQGYNEQFF

J gene: TRBJ2-1
V gene: TRBV28
D gene: -
clone size: -
CDR3 DNA: TGTGCCAGCAGGGACGGGGGGCAGACAGGATTTTACAATGAGCAGTTCTTC
CDR3 protein: CASRDGGQTGFYNEQFF

J gene: TRBJ2-1
V gene: TRBV7-9
D gene: -
clone size: -
CDR3 DNA: TGTGCCAGCAGCGCCCCCTACAATGAGCAGTTCTTC
CDR3 protein: CASSAPYNEQFF

J gene: TRBJ1-5
V gene: TRBV5-8
D gene: -
clone size: -
CDR3 DNA: TGTGCCAGCAGCTTCGAGGGGCTTCAGCCCCAGCATTTT
CDR3 protein: CASSFEGLQPQHF

J gene: TRBJ1-2
V gene: TRBV2
D gene: TRBD1
clone size: -
CDR3 DNA: TGTGCCAGCAGTGAAAGGGACAGGGTCTACACCTTC
CDR3 protein: CASSERDRVYTF

J gene: TRBJ2-3
V gene: TRBV5-1
D gene: TRBD2
clone size: -
CDR3 DNA: TGCGCCAGCAGCTTGGGGCTAGCGGGGCCGAGCACAGATACGCAGTATTTT
CDR3 protein: CASSLGLAGPSTDTQYF

J gene: TRBJ2-5
V gene: TRBV10-2
D gene: TRBD2
clone size: -
CDR3 DNA: TGCGCCAGCAGTGAGTCAGGGACTAGCGGAGAGACCCAGTACTTC
CDR3 protein: CASSESGTSGETQYF

J gene: TRBJ2-3
V gene: TRBV9
D gene: -
clone size: once
CDR3 DNA: TGTGCCAGCAGCATCCTGACAGCAGATACGCAGTATTTT
CDR3 protein: CASSILTADTQYF

J gene: TRBJ2-5
V gene: TRBV3-1/TRBV3-2
D gene: -
clone size: once
CDR3 DNA: TGTGCCAGCAGCCAAGGGGGGCGGCCGAAATGGTACTTC
CDR3 protein: CASSQGGRPKWYF

J gene: TRBJ1-4
V gene: TRBV19
D gene: TRBD1
clone size: -
CDR3 DNA: TGTGCCAGTAGTTGGACAGGGGTGGCAAATGAAAAACTGTTTTTT
CDR3 protein: CASSWTGVANEKLFF

J gene: TRBJ2-1
V gene: TRBV12-3/TRBV12-4
D gene: -
clone size: -
CDR3 DNA: TGTGCCAGCAGTTCAACTAGCTATGAGCAGTTCTTC
CDR3 protein: CASSSTSYEQFF

J gene: TRBJ1-2
V gene: TRBV27
D gene: TRBD1
clone size: once
CDR3 DNA: TGTGCCAGCAGTTACGGACAGGGGGTTAACTATGGCTACACCTTC
CDR3 protein: CASSYGQGVNYGYTF

J gene: TRBJ1-3
V gene: TRBV19
D gene: -
clone size: -
CDR3 DNA: TGTGCCAGTTGGGAGGCCGGCTCTGGAAACACCATATATTTT
CDR3 protein: CASWEAGSGNTIYF

J gene: TRBJ1-2
V gene: TRBV2
D gene: -
clone size: once
CDR3 DNA: TGTGCCAGCAGTGAATCGGCTACCGCTAACTATGGCTACACCTTC
CDR3 protein: CASSESATANYGYTF

J gene: TRBJ1-1
V gene: TRBV21-1
D gene: -
clone size: -
CDR3 DNA: -
CDR3 protein: CAEFWAQGATEAFF

J gene: TRBJ1-4
V gene: TRBV2
D gene: -
clone size: once
CDR3 DNA: TGTGCCAGCAGTCTGGAGGCAAGGGATAATGAAAAACTGTTTTTT
CDR3 protein: CASSLEARDNEKLFF